This record concerns one T cell receptor (beta chain) sequence. These data belong to a study of T cell changes during pregnancy in multiple sclerosis. The repertoire was sequenced with immunoSEQ multiplex PCR; TCRdb's copy has only in-frame clones and lacks some. Of about 100,000 clones listed, over 75% are singletons. The receptor was isolated from a female donor in good health, enrolled as a control in a pregnancy study. Sequencing was performed on peripheral blood, taken in the second trimester of pregnancy.

The CDR3: CASSLDRGTDTQYF. CDR3 nucleotides: TGCGCCAGCAGCTTGGACAGGGGCACAGATACGCAGTATTTT. The J gene is TRBJ2-3, the V gene TRBV5-1, with D maybe TRBD1 (6 bases). Trimming pared 0 bases from V and 1 base from J, leaving 6 bases between. Per germline, CDR1 SGHRS and CDR2 YFSETQ. The CDR3 is made up of 14 amino acids.